The 20 T cell receptor beta chains given below trace back to one sample, sequenced in a study of cytomegalovirus exposure and HLA in healthy donors. Primers included in the PCR were 60 Vbeta and 13 Jbeta primers. The method was immunoSEQ multiplex PCR; TCRdb's version includes in-frame clones alone and lacks a portion of them. In the table there are around 62,000 clones, roughly 73% of which are singletons. Sequenced: PBMCs. Receptors were obtained from a male donor in good health and CMV-seropositive.

This clone was counted only a few times. This sequence joins TRBV6-5 and TRBJ1-1; maybe TRBD1 (6 bases). The V gene lost 5 bases and the J gene lost 1 base, with 11 bases spanning the gap. CDR1 and CDR2 (germline): MNHEY, SVGAGI. The CDR3 spans 14 residues. Here the CDR3 DNA reads TGTGCCAGCAGTCCCCGCAGGGGGAACACTGAAGCTTTCTTT. It translates to CASSPRRGNTEAFF.

The J gene is TRBJ2-7, the V gene TRBV5-6, with TRBD1 identical over 7 bases. CDR1 SGHDT and CDR2 YYEEEE come from the germline V gene. The CDR3 spans 16 residues. J was trimmed by 0 bases and V by 2 bases; bases with no gene match: 8. The CDR3 region is CASSFEGAWSSYEQYF. The DNA for the CDR3 is TGTGCCAGCAGCTTCGAGGGGGCCTGGAGCTCCTACGAGCAGTACTTC.

The rearrangement links TRBV5-5 to TRBJ2-3, with 7 positions matching TRBD1. V dropped 4 bases and J dropped 1; count of bases not matched to a gene: 3. This CDR3 contains 14 residues. CDR1 is SGHKS, CDR2 YYEKEE, per germline (reference sequence). In nucleotides, the CDR3 is TGTGCCAGCAGCACCACAGGGGGCACAGATACGCAGTATTTT. Protein product: CASSTTGGTDTQYF.

This clone was seen only a few times. The chain couples TRBV29-1 to TRBJ1-4; a weak D match, TRBD1 (5 bases). The V end was cut by 4 bases, the J end by 8 bases, with 20 bases between. Germline V gene data show CDR1 as SQVTM and CDR2 as ANQGSEA. This CDR3 contains 15 residues. The CDR3 sequence: CSVGLFGKGSEKLFF. DNA of the CDR3: TGCAGCGTTGGTCTTTTTGGGAAGGGGTCGGAAAAACTGTTTTTT.

V usage is TRBV19 and J usage is TRBJ2-3; D possibly corresponds to TRBD2 (5 bases). This CDR3 comprises 14 residues. Trimming took off 1 base at V and 1 base at J, with 6 bases between the two ends. Germline lookup yields CDR1 LNHDA and CDR2 SQIVND (reference sequence). The CDR3, as DNA: TGTGCCAGTAGTATAGCAGCGGGCACAGATACGCAGTATTTT. Amino acid sequence: CASSIAAGTDTQYF.

This chain uses TRBV6-1 with TRBJ1-1, with D unresolved. The CDR3 totals 11 residues. V lost 11 bases and J 0 bases, leaving 7 bases between the germline ends. Looked up from germline, CDR1 is MNHNS and CDR2 is SASEGT. For the CDR3, the DNA is TGTGCCTGCCTAATGAACACTGAAGCTTTCTTT. Protein sequence: CACLMNTEAFF.

The chain links TRBV19 to TRBJ1-6; D is possibly TRBD1 (5 bases). Trimming removed 6 bases at V and 0 bases at J, with 9 bases between. Germline-derived CDR1 and CDR2 are LNHDA and SQIVND (reference sequence). The length of the CDR3 is 15 residues. The CDR3 DNA follows: TGTGCCAGTAGGGGGGGTAGCTCCTATAATTCACCCCTCCACTTT. Amino acids: CASRGGSSYNSPLHF.

The CDR3, as DNA: TGTGCCAGCAGCTCATCCGACAGGGGCGGGAACTACGAGCAGTACTTC. This encodes CASSSSDRGGNYEQYF. The rearrangement uses TRBV5-4 and TRBJ2-7; 8 bases match TRBD1. Germline CDR1 SGHNT, CDR2 YYREEE (reference sequence). The CDR3 is 16 residues long. The J segment lost 3 bases and the V segment lost 3 bases, leaving 11 bases of the junction unmatched.

Sample share makes this clone medium-sized (0.01 to 0.1%). This rearrangement joins TRBV19 to TRBJ1-5, with D unclear. CDR1 is LNHDA, CDR2 SQIVND, per germline (reference sequence). Trimming left V 5 bases short and J 2 bases short, with 13 bases between. This CDR3 contains 15 residues. In DNA, the CDR3 is TGTGCCAGTAGTGCCCCTTCGTGGCGCAATCAGCCCCAGCATTTT. As protein: CASSAPSWRNQPQHF.

The V and J genes are TRBV7-9 and TRBJ2-5, with 8 nucleotides matching TRBD2. Trimming at V came to 5 bases and at J to 5 bases, leaving 7 bases not matched to a gene. Germline-derived CDR1 and CDR2 are SEHNR and FQNEAQ (reference sequence). The CDR3 has 14 residues. CDR3 in DNA: TGTGCCAGCAGCGCCCCCCCGGGGGGGGAGACCCAGTACTTC. Translating it yields CASSAPPGGETQYF.

The chain uses TRBV9 and TRBJ2-1, with a tentative D call TRBD2 (6 bases). Per germline, CDR1 SGDLS and CDR2 YYNGEE. V was pared by 0 bases and J by 0 bases, with 10 bases between. The CDR3 totals 16 residues. DNA of the CDR3: TGTGCCAGCAGCGTAGGCGGCGGGGCCTCCTACAATGAGCAGTTCTTC. Protein: CASSVGGGASYNEQFF.

This sequence joins TRBV21-1 and TRBJ1-5. TRBV21-1 is classified as a pseudogene. The CDR3 is made up of 17 amino acids. CDR3 bases: TGTGCCAGCAGCCCCTTCAACCGAGCCGCCGGCGGTCAGCCCCAGCATTTT. It yields the protein CASSPFNRAAGGQPQHF.

This clone was seen a handful of times. This chain uses TRBV2 with TRBJ2-7, with 10 positions matching TRBD1. Germline V CDR1 and CDR2: SNHLY, FYNNEI. J gave up 10 bases and V 3 bases, and 12 bases lay outside the gene matches. The CDR3 has 15 amino acids. DNA for the CDR3: TGTGCCAGCAGTGACTCGGGGAGGGGACAGGGGAACCAGTACTTC. This translates into CASSDSGRGQGNQYF.

A few counts support this clone. The chain links TRBV2 to TRBJ2-2; D ambiguous. This CDR3 has 16 amino acids. With 10 bases removed from V and 0 bases from J, the gap between germline ends came to 18 bases. Germline values: CDR1 SNHLY, CDR2 FYNNEI. The CDR3 DNA reads as TGTGCCACTCCCCGCCTAGAACCGCCGAACACCGGGGAGCTGTTTTTT. Its protein is CATPRLEPPNTGELFF.

The rearrangement uses TRBV19 and TRBJ1-3; D is undetermined. V was shortened by 2 bases and J by 3 bases, with 17 bases between the two germline ends. Germline CDR1 reads LNHDA; CDR2 reads SQIVND (reference sequence). CDR3 length: 17 residues. The CDR3: CASSITGFYPHGNTIYF. In DNA, the CDR3 is TGTGCCAGTAGTATAACGGGTTTCTACCCCCATGGAAACACCATATATTTT.

Only a few counts were recorded for this clone. The V call is TRBV7-2, the J call TRBJ2-1; D perhaps matches TRBD2 (6 bases). Trimming removed 3 bases at V and 4 bases at J, with 19 bases between. CDR1 is SGHTA and CDR2 is FQGNSA in the germline V gene. This CDR3 region has 17 residues. CDR3 DNA: TGTGCCAGCAGCTTCGCCGCCGCCCGGGGACTTTACAATGAGCAGTTCTTC. It is translated as CASSFAAARGLYNEQFF.

This clone was seen a single time. V is TRBV5-1 and J is TRBJ1-4, with D hard to call. The V gene lost 4 bases and the J gene lost 7 bases, with 23 bases spanning the gap. CDR1 is SGHRS, CDR2 YFSETQ, per germline. The CDR3 sequence is 17 residues long. CDR3 region: CASSARELREAPEKLFF. CDR3 coding DNA: TGCGCCAGCAGCGCGCGGGAACTCCGGGAGGCTCCTGAAAAACTGTTTTTT.

J is TRBJ1-4 and V is TRBV11-2, with D possibly TRBD1 on 6 matching bases. Between the trimmed V and J ends, which lost 5 bases and 6 bases, there was a span of 13 bases. Per germline, CDR1 SGHAT and CDR2 FQNNGV. CDR3 length: 14 amino acids. Written as DNA, the CDR3 is TGTGCCAGCAGCCCCGACAGGTGGGATGAAAAACTGTTTTTT. Its translation is CASSPDRWDEKLFF.

V usage is TRBV6-5 and J usage is TRBJ1-2; D ambiguous. CDR3 length: 14 amino acids. Trimming removed 2 bases at V and 4 bases at J, with 11 bases between. CDR1 MNHEY and CDR2 SVGAGI come from the germline V gene. This CDR3 reads CASSYAPRSYGYTF. CDR3 nucleotides: TGTGCCAGCAGTTACGCGCCAAGGAGCTATGGCTACACCTTC.

This clone was observed a few times. V gene TRBV10-3 combines with J gene TRBJ1-1; tentatively, D is TRBD1 (5 bases). The CDR3 contains 14 residues. Germline V gives CDR1 ENHRY, CDR2 SYGVKD. With 8 bases removed from V and 5 bases from J, the gap between germline ends came to 18 bases. Written as DNA, the CDR3 is TGTGCCATCCGGGGGGGGTCCGGTGAAACTGAAGCTTTCTTT. Amino acids: CAIRGGSGETEAFF.